The 32 T cell receptor beta chains given below trace back to one sample, sequenced in a study of human T cells and chemical hapten exposure. TCRdb reanalysed the RACE reads using MiXCR and keeps one entry per CDR3 protein. The table shows a few hundred thousand distinct CDR3 sequences, with approximately 8.6% occurring only once. Indicated time point: pre-sensitization, week 0. Treatment noted: therapeutic diphenylcyclopropenone sensitization with weekly scalp DPC. The starting material was whole blood, obtained in connection with sensitization to the hapten diphenylcyclopropenone (DPC). Every receptor here comes from a woman aged 40-49 years with alopecia areata. Some clones in this sample may be carry-over from other donors' samples.

This clonotype was observed many times. The gene calls are TRBV29-1 and TRBJ1-2, with TRBD1 identical over 12 bases. The CDR3 covers 12 residues. The ends lost 6 bases at V and 8 bases at J; junction bases unmatched: 4. Germline CDR1 and CDR2: SQVTM and ANQGSEA. The CDR3 region is CSVGQGARGYTF. Written as DNA, the CDR3 is TGCAGCGTGGGACAGGGGGCGCGAGGCTACACCTTC.

The chain combines TRBV7-6 with TRBJ2-3; possible D gene TRBD2, 8 bases. V shed 5 bases and J shed 7 bases, with 28 bases lying between them. Looked up from germline, CDR1 is SGHVS and CDR2 is FNYEAQ. The CDR3 is made up of 18 amino acids. The CDR3 is CASSPGGLRGRMGYTQYF. The CDR3, as DNA: TGTGCCAGCAGCCCAGGGGGGCTTCGCGGGAGGATGGGGTATACGCAGTATTTT. The whole variable domain, filled in from reference TRBV7-6 and TRBJ2-3, reads GAGVSQSPRYKVTKRGQDVALRCDPISGHVSLYWYRQALGQGPEFLTYFNYEAQQDKSGLPNDRFSAERPEGSISTLTIQRTEQRDSAMYRCASSPGGLRGRMGYTQYFGPGTRLTVL.

This clonotype appeared a few times. The rearrangement uses TRBV6-2 or TRBV6-3 and TRBJ2-3; tentative D call: TRBD2 (5 bases). Per germline, CDR1 MNHEY and CDR2 SVGEGT. The CDR3 has 15 amino acids. V was trimmed by 8 bases and J by 1 base, leaving 16 bases between them. In DNA form, the CDR3 reads TGTGCCAGCCGTCAATTGGAGGTGGGCACAGATACGCAGTATTTT. Translating it yields CASRQLEVGTDTQYF.

This clonotype was counted a few times. The chain combines TRBV6-2 or TRBV6-3 with TRBJ2-2; 13 bases map to TRBD2. J gave up 4 bases and V 6 bases, and 5 bases lay outside the gene matches. CDR1 MNHEY and CDR2 SVGEGT come from the germline V gene. This CDR3 has 16 amino acids. The CDR3: CASSRLAGGGTGELFF. DNA for the CDR3: TGTGCCAGCAGCCGACTAGCGGGAGGAGGCACCGGGGAGCTGTTTTTT.

This clonotype was detected a few times. CDR3 residues: CSATPGTSSTDTQYF. The CDR3 DNA reads TGCAGCGCAACCCCTGGGACTTCTAGCACAGATACGCAGTATTTT. The V and J genes are TRBV29-1 and TRBJ2-3, with TRBD2 as a possible D gene (6 bases). Looked up from germline, CDR1 is SQVTM and CDR2 is ANQGSEA. The length of the CDR3 is 15 residues. The ends were cut back, 7 bases at V and 0 bases at J, with 17 bases in the middle.

This clonotype showed up just a few times. The gene calls are TRBV7-2 and TRBJ2-3, with 7 bases matching TRBD1. CDR1 and CDR2 (germline): SGHTA, FQGNSA. The CDR3 consists of 15 residues. V lost 0 bases, J lost 3 bases, and 3 bases stayed unmatched. CDR3 amino acids: CASSLAHRGTDTQYF. CDR3 DNA sequence: TGTGCCAGCAGCTTAGCGCACAGGGGAACAGATACGCAGTATTTT. Full variable domain (missing parts from reference TRBV7-2 and TRBJ2-3): GAGVSQSPSNKVTEKGKDVELRCDPISGHTALYWYRQSLGQGLEFLIYFQGNSAPDKSGLPSDRFSAERTGGSVSTLTIQRTQQEDSAVYLCASSLAHRGTDTQYFGPGTRLTVL.

This clonotype has a handful of counts. V gene TRBV11-2 combines with J gene TRBJ2-7; D gene uncertain. V lost 2 bases to trimming and J lost 6 bases, with 11 bases between them. CDR3 length equals 13 residues. Germline loops: CDR1 SGHAT, CDR2 FQNNGV. Written as DNA, the CDR3 is TGTGCCAGCAGCTTACAGTTTTTGGTCGAGCAGTACTTC. Its protein is CASSLQFLVEQYF.

In its sample, this clonotype was seen many times. The chain is built from TRBV7-9 and TRBJ2-1, with 7 bases fitting TRBD1. Germline CDR1 SEHNR, CDR2 FQNEAQ (reference sequence). J gave up 5 bases and V 3 bases, and 7 bases lay outside the gene matches. CDR3 length equals 15 residues. The CDR3 nucleotides are TGTGCCAGCAGCTTGACAGGGTTGAGAGACAATGAGCAGTTCTTC. Translating it yields CASSLTGLRDNEQFF. Full variable domain (outside the CDR3, taken from reference TRBV7-9 and TRBJ2-1): DTGVSQNPRHKITKRGQNVTFRCDPISEHNRLYWYRQTLGQGPEFLTYFQNEAQLEKSRLLSDRFSAERPKGSFSTLEIQRTEQGDSAMYLCASSLTGLRDNEQFFGPGTRLTVL.

Ten or more counts support this clonotype. The chain links TRBV5-1 to TRBJ2-1; D not resolved. The germline CDR1 and CDR2 sequences are SGHRS and YFSETQ. Trimming removed 6 bases from V and 5 bases from J, with 15 bases in between. This CDR3 region has 14 residues. In DNA, the CDR3 is TGCGCCAGCACCCTCGCGGAAACCCACAATGAGCAGTTCTTC. It translates to CASTLAETHNEQFF.

This clonotype was observed a few times. The chain recombines TRBV7-9 with TRBJ2-1, with D possibly TRBD2 on 5 matching bases. V lost 2 bases, J lost 3 bases, and 11 bases lay in between. CDR3 length: 15 residues. CDR1 and CDR2 (germline): SEHNR, FQNEAQ (reference sequence). The CDR3 reads CASSLTSDYYNEQFF. CDR3 DNA sequence: TGTGCCAGCAGCTTAACGAGCGACTACTACAATGAGCAGTTCTTC.

This clonotype was counted only a few times. The chain is built from TRBV20-1 and TRBJ2-1; 8 positions match TRBD2. J gave up 2 bases and V 0 bases, and 6 bases lay outside the gene matches. The germline CDR1 and CDR2 sequences are DFQATT and SNEGSKA (reference sequence). CDR3 size: 16 residues. The CDR3 DNA is TGCAGTGCTAGAGAGAGATTAGCGGGAACCTACAATGAGCAGTTCTTC. It translates to CSARERLAGTYNEQFF.

There are many counts of this clonotype. The genes are TRBV12-3 or TRBV12-4 and TRBJ2-5, with 9 nucleotides matching TRBD1. The CDR3 length is 13 residues. V trimming: 5 bases; J trimming: 5 bases; junction bases outside the gene matches: 3. The CDR3 loop reads CASSGTGTETQYF. The CDR3 DNA reads as TGTGCCAGCAGTGGGACAGGGACTGAGACCCAGTACTTC.

This clonotype was observed at least ten times. The gene calls are TRBV28 and TRBJ1-5; 8 positions match TRBD1. Germline V gene lookup returns CDR1 MDHEN and CDR2 SYDVKM. V gave up 4 bases and J gave up 7 bases; unmatched junction bases: 12. The CDR3 is 16 amino acids. The CDR3 nucleotides read TGTGCCAGCAGTTGGGGTAGCAGGGGGCTTATGCAGCCCCAGCATTTT. Encoded protein: CASSWGSRGLMQPQHF.

The chain employs TRBV3-1 and TRBJ1-4; D is perhaps TRBD1 (6 bases). The CDR3 has 13 amino acids. Trimming took 6 bases from V and 8 from J, leaving 13 bases between them. Germline lookup yields CDR1 LGHDT and CDR2 YNNKEL (reference sequence). CDR3 bases: TGTGCCAGCAGTACAGGGATGTACGAAAAACTGTTTTTT. It translates to CASSTGMYEKLFF. Looking up the rest from reference TRBV3-1 and TRBJ1-4 gives the full variable domain: DTAVSQTPKYLVTQMGNDKSIKCEQNLGHDTMYWYKQDSKKFLKIMFSYNNKELIINETVPNRFSPKSPDKAHLNLHINSLELGDSAVYFCASSTGMYEKLFFGSGTQLSVL.

The CDR3 loop is CASISGQGIRTDTQYF. The CDR3, as DNA: TGTGCCAGCATTTCGGGACAGGGTATTAGGACAGATACGCAGTATTTT. The rearrangement joins TRBV28 to TRBJ2-3; 9 bases are a match to TRBD1. Germline V CDR1 and CDR2: MDHEN, SYDVKM. Trimming cost V 7 bases and J 3 bases; bases outside gene matches: 11. This CDR3 has 16 amino acids.

The chain is built from TRBV7-9 and TRBJ2-5, with 7 positions matching TRBD2. CDR1 is SEHNR and CDR2 is FQNEAQ in the germline V gene (reference sequence). Trimming took 1 base from V and 4 from J; bases not matched to a gene: 6. The CDR3 totals 15 residues. The CDR3 is CASSLDQGGVETQYF. The CDR3, as DNA: TGTGCCAGCAGCTTAGACCAGGGAGGGGTAGAGACCCAGTACTTC.

At least ten counts were recorded for this clonotype. The chain links TRBV28 to TRBJ2-7; weak D call: TRBD1 (6 bases). Trimming stripped 3 bases from V and 0 bases from J, with 12 bases between. The germline CDR1 and CDR2 sequences are MDHEN and SYDVKM. This CDR3 is built from 15 residues. The CDR3 is CASSLVQGPSYEQYF. Here the CDR3 DNA reads TGTGCCAGCAGTTTGGTGCAGGGGCCCTCCTACGAGCAGTACTTC.

The chain recombines TRBV28 with TRBJ2-3, with unresolved D. The CDR3 has 15 amino acids. Germline loops: CDR1 MDHEN, CDR2 SYDVKM. Deletions cut 5 bases from V and 5 bases from J, with 17 bases between. The CDR3 DNA reads as TGTGCCAGCAGTGACGGACCAGCCCGGCAAGATACGCAGTATTTT. Its protein is CASSDGPARQDTQYF.

The rearrangement uses TRBV27 and TRBJ2-5; D gene ambiguous. The germline gives CDR1 MNHEY, CDR2 SMNVEV (reference sequence). The CDR3 extends over 11 amino acids. Trimming stripped 8 bases from V and 5 bases from J, with 9 bases between. The CDR3: CASGQAETQYF. Here the CDR3 DNA reads TGTGCCAGCGGGCAGGCCGAGACCCAGTACTTC.

The chain recombines TRBV6-2 or TRBV6-3 with TRBJ1-1, with a tentative D call TRBD1 (6 bases). The CDR3 length is 16 residues. Trimming removed 5 bases from V and 0 bases from J, with 16 bases in between. Germline V gene lookup returns CDR1 MNHEY and CDR2 SVGEGT. The CDR3 DNA is TGTGCCAGCAGTGGGTTCGCAGGGGTTATGAACACTGAAGCTTTCTTT. It encodes CASSGFAGVMNTEAFF.

This chain links TRBV12-3 or TRBV12-4 with TRBJ1-1, with 7 nucleotides matching TRBD1. Trimming removed 4 bases from V and 5 bases from J; junction bases left unmatched: 4. The CDR3 totals 13 residues. The CDR3 nucleotides are TGTGCCAGCAGTTCCACAGGGGTAACTGAAGCTTTCTTT. Translation: CASSSTGVTEAFF.

This clonotype has only a few counts. This chain joins TRBV12-3 or TRBV12-4 and TRBJ2-1, with TRBD2 as a possible D gene (6 bases). With 7 bases removed from V and 2 bases from J, the gap between germline ends came to 15 bases. The CDR3 length is 15 residues. This chain's CDR3 is CASTGPGLTYNEQFF. CDR3 coding DNA: TGTGCCAGCACCGGACCGGGACTCACCTACAATGAGCAGTTCTTC.

This clonotype was recorded at least ten times. The V gene is TRBV7-9, the J gene TRBJ2-3; D call uncertain. The CDR3 sequence is 13 residues long. Trimming pared 5 bases from V and 0 bases from J, leaving 6 bases between. Germline V gene data show CDR1 as SEHNR and CDR2 as FQNEAQ (reference sequence). The CDR3 reads CASSPHSTDTQYF. In nucleotides, the CDR3 is TGTGCCAGCAGCCCCCACAGCACAGATACGCAGTATTTT.

This clonotype turned up a few times. The chain joins TRBV7-2 to TRBJ1-4; 10 bases agree with TRBD1. V lost 5 bases and J lost 8; bases outside the gene matches: 8. The CDR3 spans 15 residues. CDR1 is SGHTA and CDR2 is FQGNSA in the germline V gene. The CDR3 spells CASSPRQGAGEKLFF. As DNA, the CDR3 is TGTGCCAGCAGCCCCAGACAGGGGGCAGGAGAAAAACTGTTTTTT.

The chain couples TRBV20-1 to TRBJ2-7; D possibly corresponds to TRBD2 (5 bases). The CDR3 contains 14 residues. Deletions cut 6 bases from V and 1 base from J, with 16 bases between. Germline V gives CDR1 DFQATT, CDR2 SNEGSKA (reference sequence). The CDR3 DNA sequence: TGCAGTGCCGTTAACCGGGGTCTTTCCTACGAGCAGTACTTC. Its translation is CSAVNRGLSYEQYF.

The chain is built from TRBV9 and TRBJ1-5; the D gene is possibly TRBD1 (5 bases). The CDR3 sequence is 15 residues long. Per germline, CDR1 SGDLS and CDR2 YYNGEE. The V gene lost 4 bases and the J gene lost 0 bases, with 11 bases spanning the gap. The CDR3: CASSRDSYSNQPQHF. The CDR3 DNA reads as TGTGCCAGCAGCCGGGACTCCTATAGCAATCAGCCCCAGCATTTT.

This clonotype has more than one count but fewer than ten. The CDR3 region is CASTLSRARNQPQHF. CDR3 nucleotides: TGTGCCAGCACCCTTTCGAGGGCCCGCAATCAGCCCCAGCATTTT. The J gene is TRBJ1-5, the V gene TRBV6-1; D remains ambiguous. Between the trimmed V and J ends, which lost 7 bases and 2 bases, there was a span of 15 bases. The CDR3 loop spans 15 amino acids. Germline CDR1 MNHNS, CDR2 SASEGT.

This clonotype was seen only once. The rearrangement uses TRBV6-1 and TRBJ2-7; D may be TRBD1 or TRBD2 (5 bases each). This CDR3 has 16 residues. Germline CDR1 MNHNS, CDR2 SASEGT. The germline V and J ends were trimmed by 3 bases and 3 bases, with 18 bases remaining between them. The CDR3 region has the DNA TGTGCCAGCAGTGAGGGACGAGGCGGAACTTACTACGAGCAGTACTTC. This translates into CASSEGRGGTYYEQYF.

The table lists this clonotype with a few counts. This chain joins TRBV29-1 and TRBJ2-1; TRBD2 agrees at 14 bases. The V gene's germline CDR1 is SQVTM and CDR2 ANQGSEA. J gave up 3 bases and V 7 bases, and 14 bases lay outside the gene matches. The CDR3 spans 18 residues. The chain's CDR3 is CSAHSGGTSGRSYNEQFF. The CDR3 nucleotides are TGCAGCGCTCACTCCGGGGGGACTAGCGGGAGAAGCTACAATGAGCAGTTCTTC.

J is TRBJ2-5 and V is TRBV25-1; 9 bases agree with TRBD1. The junction had 13 bases not matched to a gene; V was cut back by 6 bases and J by 2 bases. The germline gives CDR1 MGHDK, CDR2 SYGVNS. CDR3 length: 17 amino acids. The CDR3: CASSLPGQGIRQETQYF. DNA for the CDR3: TGTGCCAGCAGCTTACCGGGACAGGGTATTCGGCAAGAGACCCAGTACTTC.

This clonotype appeared many times. V gene TRBV5-1 combines with J gene TRBJ1-1; no definite D call. V lost 1 base, J lost 4 bases, and 17 bases lay in between. The CDR3 extends over 16 amino acids. Germline V gene lookup returns CDR1 SGHRS and CDR2 YFSETQ. The CDR3 loop reads CASSLSPSQGSTEAFF. CDR3 in DNA: TGCGCCAGCAGCTTGTCACCCTCCCAAGGTAGCACTGAAGCTTTCTTT.

This clonotype has only a few counts. The chain combines TRBV7-3 with TRBJ2-1; no reliable D call. The CDR3 totals 13 residues. Trimming took off 1 base at V and 10 bases at J, with 11 bases between the two ends. Germline CDR1 and CDR2: SGHTA and FQGTGA. This chain's CDR3 is CASSLISREEQFF. The CDR3 coding sequence is TGTGCCAGCAGCTTAATCAGTCGCGAGGAGCAGTTCTTC.